One sample yielded the 23 T cell receptor beta chains listed below, sequenced in a study of T-cell memory formation after mild COVID-19. TCRdb re-called the 5' RACE reads with MiXCR, one entry per CDR3 protein. Of roughly 600,000 distinct CDR3 sequences listed, approximately 19% are singletons. Specimen: PBMCs or a T cell subset sorted from them (not recorded which). All receptors derive from an adult woman who had mild COVID-19 (a few samples of this study predate the infection). Cell type and time point are not known.

The chain has TRBV7-2 and TRBJ2-1; TRBD2 aligns across 10 bases. CDR3 length equals 16 residues. With 2 bases clipped from V and 9 bases from J, the junction kept 10 bases outside the gene matches. Germline CDR1 SGHTA, CDR2 FQGNSA. The CDR3 DNA reads as TGTGCCAGCAGCTTACGGAGCGGGAGGGCTCAGGGTGAGCAGTTCTTC. Protein sequence: CASSLRSGRAQGEQFF.

This chain joins TRBV5-6 and TRBJ1-5; 9 nucleotides align to TRBD1. Germline V gene sequence: CDR1 SGHDT, CDR2 YYEEEE. This CDR3 has 17 residues. The J segment lost 6 bases and the V segment lost 4 bases, leaving 14 bases of the junction unmatched. This chain's CDR3 is CASSLTGGAGRGQPQHF. The CDR3 coding sequence is TGTGCCAGCAGCCTAACAGGGGGCGCAGGTAGGGGTCAGCCCCAGCATTTT.

This clonotype came up a few times. The chain is built from TRBV20-1 and TRBJ2-3; D gene unclear. Trimming removed 3 bases from V and 1 base from J, with 14 bases in between. The CDR3 is 15 residues long. The germline V gene encodes CDR1 DFQATT and CDR2 SNEGSKA (reference sequence). CDR3 sequence (DNA): TGCAGTGCTAGGGGCCGGGCCGCGGGCACAGATACGCAGTATTTT. Its protein is CSARGRAAGTDTQYF.

In DNA form, the CDR3 reads TGTGCCAGCAGCCAGCGCGGGACTAGCAAAGCAGATACGCAGTATTTT. It is translated as CASSQRGTSKADTQYF. The chain links TRBV7-8 to TRBJ2-3; 9 bases align to TRBD2. CDR1 and CDR2 (germline): SGHVS, FQNEAQ. This CDR3 comprises 16 residues. V was clipped by 5 bases and J by 4 bases; unmatched bases: 10. Based on the CDR3 plus reference TRBV7-8 and TRBJ2-3, the full variable domain is GAGVSQSPRYKVAKRGQDVALRCDPISGHVSLFWYQQALGQGPEFLTYFQNEAQLDKSGLPSDRFFAERPEGSVSTLKIQRTQQEDSAVYLCASSQRGTSKADTQYFGPGTRLTVL.

The chain couples TRBV7-9 to TRBJ1-1, with TRBD1 as a possible D gene (6 bases). V was clipped by 5 bases and J by 1 base, with 11 bases between them. CDR1 is SEHNR, CDR2 FQNEAQ, per germline (reference sequence). The CDR3 runs to 14 residues. The CDR3 sequence is CASSHRDKNTEAFF. The CDR3 DNA reads as TGTGCCAGCAGCCACCGGGACAAGAACACTGAAGCTTTCTTT.

V gene TRBV23-1 combines with J gene TRBJ2-2; 7 positions agree with TRBD2. TRBV23-1 is an ORF, with its function uncertain. This CDR3 has 19 residues. The V segment lost 0 bases and the J segment 0 bases; nucleotides outside the gene matches: 10. CDR3 sequence: CASSQSMVGGTANTGELFF. The CDR3 DNA reads as TGCGCCAGCAGTCAATCGATGGTCGGGGGGACGGCGAACACCGGGGAGCTGTTTTTT.

The CDR3 nucleotides read TGTGCCATCAGTAACCGGGAGGGGCGGGAGGCCTCCTACGAGCAGTACTTC. As protein: CAISNREGREASYEQYF. This chain links TRBV10-3 with TRBJ2-7, with 8 bases identical to TRBD2. The germline CDR1 and CDR2 sequences are ENHRY and SYGVKD. The CDR3 has 17 residues. V lost 5 bases to trimming and J lost 0 bases; unmatched junction nucleotides: 12.

This chain links TRBV2 with TRBJ1-3; D is possibly TRBD1 (6 bases). Trimming stripped 5 bases from V and 2 bases from J, with 10 bases between. The CDR3 spans 14 residues. The V gene's germline CDR1 is SNHLY and CDR2 FYNNEI. This chain's CDR3 is CASSQGQAGNTIYF. The CDR3 coding sequence is TGTGCCAGCAGTCAGGGACAAGCTGGAAACACCATATATTTT.

This clonotype was observed a handful of times. The V and J genes are TRBV20-1 and TRBJ2-1; 7 bases agree with TRBD2. There are 13 residues in the CDR3. The germline V gene encodes CDR1 DFQATT and CDR2 SNEGSKA (reference sequence). The junction had 8 bases not matched to a gene; V was cut back by 6 bases and J by 6 bases. CDR3 sequence: CSASGTLGNEQFF. CDR3 nucleotide sequence: TGCAGTGCCAGCGGGACTTTGGGCAATGAGCAGTTCTTC.

This chain connects TRBV5-1 to TRBJ2-7; D may match TRBD1 or TRBD2 (5 bases each). The CDR3 runs 14 residues. Trimming cost V 4 bases and J 2 bases, with 13 bases left between them. Per germline, CDR1 SGHRS and CDR2 YFSETQ. CDR3: CASSLGRGPYEQYF. DNA for the CDR3: TGCGCCAGCAGCCTAGGACGGGGACCCTACGAGCAGTACTTC.

In its sample, this clonotype was seen a few times. CDR3 DNA: TGTGCCAGCAGCTTAGCAGGGCCAGGAGATCAGCCCCAGCATTTT. Translated: CASSLAGPGDQPQHF. J is TRBJ1-5 and V is TRBV7-2; D remains unclear. The CDR3 covers 15 residues. Germline CDR1 SGHTA, CDR2 FQGNSA. V was trimmed by 0 bases and J by 5 bases, leaving 11 bases between them.

This clonotype has only a few counts. This rearrangement joins TRBV7-9 to TRBJ2-3; D is possibly TRBD2 (5 bases). From germline, CDR1 is SEHNR and CDR2 FQNEAQ (reference sequence). The CDR3 totals 14 residues. The V gene lost 6 bases and the J gene lost 0 bases, with 10 bases spanning the gap. This CDR3 is CASRSGSSTDTQYF. For the CDR3, the DNA is TGTGCCAGCAGGAGCGGTTCTAGCACAGATACGCAGTATTTT. Together with reference TRBV7-9 and TRBJ2-3, the CDR3 gives the full variable domain: DTGVSQNPRHKITKRGQNVTFRCDPISEHNRLYWYRQTLGQGPEFLTYFQNEAQLEKSRLLSDRFSAERPKGSFSTLEIQRTEQGDSAMYLCASRSGSSTDTQYFGPGTRLTVL.

This clonotype was counted only a few times. CDR3 sequence (DNA): TGTGCCAGCAGTCGAAGGGGAACCCAAGAGACCCAGTACTTC. Residues: CASSRRGTQETQYF. The chain employs TRBV7-9 and TRBJ2-5; possible D gene TRBD1, 5 bases. This CDR3 has 14 residues. Trimming cost V 6 bases and J 1 base, with 12 bases left between them. From germline, CDR1 is SEHNR and CDR2 FQNEAQ (reference sequence).

This clonotype has more than one count but fewer than ten. The V and J genes are TRBV27 and TRBJ2-7; D could derive from TRBD1 or TRBD2 (5 bases each). The length of the CDR3 is 12 residues. Deletions cut 5 bases from V and 5 bases from J, with 10 bases between. Germline V gene data show CDR1 as MNHEY and CDR2 as SMNVEV (reference sequence). CDR3: CASSGGADEQYF. In DNA, the CDR3 is TGTGCCAGCAGTGGGGGAGCGGACGAGCAGTACTTC.

The chain recombines TRBV5-1 with TRBJ2-3; either TRBD1 or TRBD2 may supply D (5 bases each). The CDR3 runs 18 residues. Looked up from germline, CDR1 is SGHRS and CDR2 is YFSETQ. V gave up 0 bases and J gave up 2 bases, with 19 bases separating them. The CDR3 loop reads CASSLVGGGGGTTDTQYF. CDR3 nucleotides: TGCGCCAGCAGCTTGGTAGGTGGCGGTGGTGGGACCACAGATACGCAGTATTTT.

As for this clonotype: The junction departs from germline at one end; a sequencing error may be responsible. The chain carries TRBV4-1 and TRBJ1-2; D uncertain. Germline V CDR1 and CDR2: MGHRA, YSYEKL. This CDR3 has 15 residues. The CDR3 protein is CASSQDPGNGRVANF. CDR3 DNA: TGCGCCAGCAGCCAAGATCCGGGGAATGGTAGAGTGGCCAACTTC.

In this sample, this clonotype turned up a few times. The chain is built from TRBV7-6 and TRBJ2-7, with TRBD1 matching over 10 bases. J lost 3 bases, V lost 2 bases, and 10 bases had no gene match. This CDR3 is built from 17 residues. The germline CDR1 and CDR2 sequences are SGHVS and FNYEAQ. The CDR3 DNA is TGTGCCAGCAGCTTAAACGGGGGACAGGGGAGTGTCTACGAGCAGTACTTC. Its protein is CASSLNGGQGSVYEQYF.

This clonotype was seen a handful of times. This chain links TRBV6-2 or TRBV6-3 with TRBJ2-6; possible D gene TRBD1, 6 bases. CDR1 and CDR2 from the germline V gene are MNHEY and SVGEGT. The CDR3 loop spans 15 amino acids. Deletions cut 1 base from V and 2 bases from J, with 6 bases between. The CDR3, as DNA: TGTGCCAGCAGTTACTACAGGGCTGGGGCCAACGTCCTGACTTTC. This encodes CASSYYRAGANVLTF.

In its sample, this clonotype was seen a few times. J is TRBJ2-2 and V is TRBV2, with D possibly TRBD2 on 6 matching bases. The CDR3 contains 16 residues. Between the trimmed V and J ends, which lost 7 bases and 5 bases, there was a span of 20 bases. Germline CDR1 reads SNHLY; CDR2 reads FYNNEI. The CDR3 reads CASNPGGFGGTGELFF. CDR3 coding DNA: TGTGCCAGCAACCCTGGGGGGTTCGGAGGGACCGGGGAGCTGTTTTTT.

This chain joins TRBV5-1 and TRBJ2-7, with D perhaps given as TRBD1 or TRBD2 (5 bases each). From germline, CDR1 is SGHRS and CDR2 YFSETQ. With 5 bases removed from V and 7 bases from J, the gap between germline ends came to 22 bases. The CDR3 totals 15 residues. The DNA of the CDR3 is TGCGCCAGCAGTCAAGCCCGGACAACCGGGGAGGAGCAGTACTTC. Encoded protein: CASSQARTTGEEQYF.

V usage is TRBV11-2 and J usage is TRBJ1-6; D gene ambiguous. Germline values: CDR1 SGHAT, CDR2 FQNNGV. V shed 2 bases and J shed 13 bases, with 18 bases lying between them. The CDR3 runs 15 residues. CDR3 nucleotide sequence: TGTGCCAGCAGCTTATCGTTGGAGGGTTATCGGCCCCTCCACTTT. It is translated as CASSLSLEGYRPLHF.

The rearrangement links TRBV30 to TRBJ2-1; 14 nucleotides match TRBD2. Germline V gene data show CDR1 as GTSNPN and CDR2 as SVGIG (reference sequence). The CDR3 is 14 amino acids. V gave up 3 bases and J gave up 7 bases; unmatched junction bases: 2. CDR3 region: CAWRGLAGVNEQFF. CDR3 DNA: TGTGCCTGGAGGGGACTAGCGGGAGTAAATGAGCAGTTCTTC.

This clonotype appeared a few times. This chain links TRBV29-1 with TRBJ2-1; D gene uncertain. V gave up 4 bases and J gave up 1 base, with 11 bases separating them. From germline, CDR1 is SQVTM and CDR2 ANQGSEA. The CDR3 is 14 amino acids. The CDR3 here is CSVVVSTSYNEQFF. The CDR3 bases are TGCAGCGTTGTTGTTAGCACTTCCTACAATGAGCAGTTCTTC.